A single sample gave rise to the 23 T cell receptor beta chains below, sequenced in a study of blood T cell repertoires in COVID-19. Sequencing was performed with immunoSEQ multiplex PCR; in TCRdb, only in-frame clones are kept and a portion is missing. The sample shows some 220,000 clones, 88% of them seen only once. The sample consisted of PBMCs or T cells enriched from blood (not recorded which). Receptor source: a woman aged 30 to 39 who had recovered from COVID-19.

The chain employs TRBV6-5 and TRBJ2-3; a weak D match, TRBD2 (6 bases). The CDR3 consists of 12 residues. The V end was cut by 5 bases, the J end by 4 bases, with 7 bases between. Germline lookup yields CDR1 MNHEY and CDR2 SVGAGI. In nucleotides, the CDR3 is TGTGCCAGCAGTCGCGGGGCAGATACGCAGTATTTT. This codes for CASSRGADTQYF.

The chain links TRBV3-1 (or the pseudogene TRBV3-2) to TRBJ2-1; TRBD1 matches 7 bases. The CDR3 loop spans 14 amino acids. The V segment lost 1 base and the J segment 6 bases; nucleotides outside the gene matches: 3. Germline-derived CDR1 and CDR2 are LGHDT and YNNKEL (reference sequence). The CDR3: CASSQGQGLNEQFF. The CDR3 DNA reads as TGTGCCAGCAGCCAAGGACAGGGTCTCAATGAGCAGTTCTTC.

This chain links TRBV7-2 with TRBJ2-7; 11 nucleotides match TRBD2. Trimming at V came to 4 bases and at J to 4 bases, leaving 0 bases not matched to a gene. CDR3 length: 13 residues. Germline V gene lookup returns CDR1 SGHTA and CDR2 FQGNSA. The CDR3 sequence: CASSSSGGYEQYF. The CDR3 coding sequence is TGTGCCAGCAGCTCTAGCGGGGGGTACGAGCAGTACTTC. The full variable domain, rest sourced from reference TRBV7-2 and TRBJ2-7, is GAGVSQSPSNKVTEKGKDVELRCDPISGHTALYWYRQSLGQGLEFLIYFQGNSAPDKSGLPSDRFSAERTGGSVSTLTIQRTQQEDSAVYLCASSSSGGYEQYFGPGTRLTVT.

CDR3 bases: TGTGCCAGCACTTCGGACAGGGCAATCGACGAGCAGTACTTC. Residues: CASTSDRAIDEQYF. The chain has TRBV6-5 and TRBJ2-7, with 8 bases matching TRBD1. With 7 bases clipped from V and 5 bases from J, the junction kept 10 bases outside the gene matches. The CDR3 has 14 amino acids. Per the germline V gene, CDR1 is MNHEY and CDR2 is SVGAGI.

This chain joins TRBV5-4 and TRBJ1-2, with 11 bases lining up with TRBD1. V shed 2 bases, J shed 8 bases, and the junction held 5 bases outside the gene matches. This CDR3 contains 14 residues. CDR1 is SGHNT and CDR2 is YYREEE in the germline V gene (reference sequence). CDR3 nucleotides: TGTGCCAGCAGCTTTGGGACAGGGGGTCAGGGCTACACCTTC. Protein: CASSFGTGGQGYTF.

This chain uses TRBV4-1 with TRBJ1-2; D remains unclear. The CDR3 sequence is 13 residues long. With 4 bases removed from V and 6 bases from J, the gap between germline ends came to 12 bases. Germline CDR1 reads MGHRA; CDR2 reads YSYEKL. The CDR3 region has the DNA TGCGCCAGCAGCCGAACGCTACTGGATGGCTACACCTTC. Its protein product is CASSRTLLDGYTF.

V usage is TRBV11-2 and J usage is TRBJ1-3; 8 bases fit TRBD1. Germline V lookup: CDR1 SGHAT, CDR2 FQNNGV. CDR3 length: 14 amino acids. The junction had 7 bases not matched to a gene; V was cut back by 7 bases and J by 5 bases. CDR3 amino acids: CASTRTGPRNTIYF. The CDR3 coding sequence is TGTGCCAGCACCCGGACAGGGCCGAGAAACACCATATATTTT.

The J gene is TRBJ2-1, the V gene TRBV29-1; D is uncertain. V was clipped by 7 bases and J by 5 bases, with 9 bases between them. Germline CDR1 is SQVTM and CDR2 is ANQGSEA. The CDR3 length is 11 residues. The CDR3 spells CSAVKNNEQFF. The DNA for the CDR3 is TGCAGCGCTGTAAAAAACAATGAGCAGTTCTTC.

The chain is built from TRBV5-1 and TRBJ2-5, with TRBD1 matching over 9 bases. The CDR3 has 15 amino acids. With V trimmed by 4 bases and J by 5 bases, 9 bases remained unmatched. Germline CDR1 is SGHRS and CDR2 is YFSETQ. In DNA, the CDR3 is TGCGCCAGCAGCCGACCGGGACAGGGAAGGGAGACCCAGTACTTC. It translates to CASSRPGQGRETQYF. The complete variable domain, with remaining parts taken from reference TRBV5-1 and TRBJ2-5, reads KAGVTQTPRYLIKTRGQQVTLSCSPISGHRSVSWYQQTPGQGLQFLFEYFSETQRNKGNFPGRFSGRQFSNSRSEMNVSTLELGDSALYLCASSRPGQGRETQYFGPGTRLLVL.

This clone has only one observation. V is TRBV19 and J is TRBJ1-1; D not resolved. This CDR3 comprises 16 residues. Trimming shortened V by 7 bases and J by 0 bases, and 18 bases separated the two germline ends. Germline V gives CDR1 LNHDA, CDR2 SQIVND (reference sequence). The CDR3 protein is CASKVLSGQMNTEAFF. CDR3 sequence (DNA): TGTGCCAGTAAAGTCCTAAGTGGGCAGATGAACACTGAAGCTTTCTTT.

The rearrangement links TRBV7-9 to TRBJ1-1; TRBD1 matches 7 bases. This CDR3 spans 13 amino acids. Germline-derived CDR1 and CDR2 are SEHNR and FQNEAQ (reference sequence). After removal of 3 bases from V and 8 bases from J, the junction contained 6 bases not matched to a gene. In DNA, the CDR3 is TGTGCCAGCAGCTTGGAGGGGGCGGGAGAAGCTTTCTTT. This sequence encodes CASSLEGAGEAFF.

The rearrangement links TRBV7-9 to TRBJ1-2; D is possibly TRBD1 (6 bases). CDR3 size: 16 residues. Trimming left V 3 bases short and J 3 bases short, with 17 bases between. The germline V gene has CDR1 SEHNR and CDR2 FQNEAQ (reference sequence). The CDR3 is CASSLTGGAVHYGYTF. In DNA form, the CDR3 reads TGTGCCAGCAGCTTGACTGGGGGCGCGGTCCACTATGGCTACACCTTC.

The chain carries TRBV9 and TRBJ2-1; a possible D gene is TRBD2 (5 bases). The CDR3 totals 17 residues. The V and J ends lost 6 bases and 0 bases respectively, with 19 bases between them. CDR1 is SGDLS, CDR2 YYNGEE, per germline. The CDR3 is CASNPTGIPSSYNEQFF. The CDR3 DNA sequence: TGTGCCAGCAACCCTACGGGGATCCCTAGCTCCTACAATGAGCAGTTCTTC. Looking up the rest from reference TRBV9 and TRBJ2-1 gives the full variable domain: DSGVTQTPKHLITATGQRVTLRCSPRSGDLSVYWYQQSLDQGLQFLIQYYNGEERAKGNILERFSAQQFPDLHSELNLSSLELGDSALYFCASNPTGIPSSYNEQFFGPGTRLTVL.

In nucleotides, the CDR3 is TGTGCCAGCTCACCACCAGGGACAGGGGATTTCTACACCTTC. Translating gives CASSPPGTGDFYTF. V and J are TRBV18 and TRBJ1-2; 10 bases are shared with TRBD1. CDR3 size: 14 residues. Germline V CDR1 and CDR2: KGHSH, LQKENI. Losses at the gene ends were 0 bases for V and 10 bases for J; bases not matched to a gene: 5.

The gene calls are TRBV5-4 and TRBJ1-5; TRBD1 might be the D (5 bases). The V gene lost 2 bases and the J gene lost 4 bases, with 10 bases spanning the gap. The CDR3 consists of 14 residues. Germline values: CDR1 SGHNT, CDR2 YYREEE (reference sequence). This CDR3 is CASSLGAGNQPQHF. In DNA form, the CDR3 reads TGTGCCAGCAGCTTAGGGGCAGGGAATCAGCCCCAGCATTTT.

The CDR3 DNA follows: TGTGCCAGCAGCTTGCGAGCGGGGGGGCCAGATACGCAGTATTTT. This gives the protein CASSLRAGGPDTQYF. The chain combines TRBV7-8 with TRBJ2-3; 10 bases are shared with TRBD2. CDR1 and CDR2 from the germline V gene are SGHVS and FQNEAQ. The CDR3 is 15 amino acids. V lost 3 bases to trimming and J lost 4 bases; unmatched junction nucleotides: 4.

V and J are TRBV7-2 and TRBJ2-3, with TRBD2 identical over 11 bases. CDR3 length: 16 residues. Germline V gene data show CDR1 as SGHTA and CDR2 as FQGNSA. The V and J ends lost 5 bases and 2 bases, in that order; junction bases with no gene match: 6. CDR3 nucleotide sequence: TGTGCCAGCAGCCAATTACTAGCGGGGGTCACAGATACGCAGTATTTT. It encodes CASSQLLAGVTDTQYF.

This clone was seen a single time. The J gene is TRBJ1-6, the V gene TRBV9, with D uncertain. Trimming shortened V by 1 base and J by 7 bases, and 3 bases separated the two germline ends. The CDR3 length is 12 residues. Germline V lookup: CDR1 SGDLS, CDR2 YYNGEE. The CDR3 spells CASSVSNSPLHF. As DNA, the CDR3 is TGTGCCAGCAGCGTATCGAATTCACCCCTCCACTTT.

This clone has only one observation. The chain has TRBV5-1 and TRBJ2-7, with a tentative D call TRBD2 (6 bases). Per the germline V gene, CDR1 is SGHRS and CDR2 is YFSETQ. CDR3 length: 14 amino acids. V dropped 4 bases and J dropped 4 bases, with 15 bases sitting between them. CDR3 sequence reads: CASSVTGGRYEQYF. The CDR3 DNA follows: TGCGCCAGCAGCGTTACAGGAGGGAGGTACGAGCAGTACTTC.

V gene TRBV27 combines with J gene TRBJ2-7, with TRBD1 matching 8 bases. Germline CDR1 and CDR2: MNHEY and SMNVEV (reference sequence). J lost 2 bases, V lost 6 bases, and 3 bases had no gene match. The CDR3 consists of 13 residues. The CDR3 DNA is TGTGCCAGCAGGCCGACAGGGGCCTACGAGCAGTACTTC. As protein: CASRPTGAYEQYF.

The chain carries TRBV5-4 and TRBJ2-7, with 8 bases aligning to TRBD2. V shed 4 bases and J 5 bases; nucleotides not matched to a gene: 5. Germline CDR1 reads SGHNT; CDR2 reads YYREEE (reference sequence). This CDR3 region has 13 residues. This chain's CDR3 is CASSPRGGNEQYF. DNA of the CDR3: TGTGCCAGCAGCCCCCGGGGGGGGAACGAGCAGTACTTC. Combining the CDR3 with reference TRBV5-4 and TRBJ2-7 gives the whole variable domain ETGVTQSPTHLIKTRGQQVTLRCSSQSGHNTVSWYQQALGQGPQFIFQYYREEENGRGNFPPRFSGLQFPNYSSELNVNALELDDSALYLCASSPRGGNEQYFGPGTRLTVT.

This clone was observed a single time. The chain joins TRBV7-3 to TRBJ2-5, with TRBD2 matching over 10 bases. With 7 bases clipped from V and 1 base from J, the junction kept 12 bases outside the gene matches. The CDR3 sequence is 17 residues long. Germline V gives CDR1 SGHTA, CDR2 FQGTGA. Written as DNA, the CDR3 is TGTGCCAGCATCCCGGTTCGGCTAGCGGGGGTCCAAGAGACCCAGTACTTC. Its protein product is CASIPVRLAGVQETQYF.

This chain connects TRBV11-3 to TRBJ2-6; 10 positions agree with TRBD1. Trimming took 5 bases from V and 2 from J; bases not matched to a gene: 6. The CDR3 runs to 17 residues. Germline values: CDR1 SGHNT, CDR2 YENEEA. The CDR3 bases are TGTGCCAGCAGCAAGCGACAGGGGGCAGCTGGGGCCAACGTCCTGACTTTC. This gives the protein CASSKRQGAAGANVLTF. Variable domain in full (rest from reference TRBV11-3 and TRBJ2-6): EAGVVQSPRYKIIEKKQPVAFWCNPISGHNTLYWYLQNLGQGPELLIRYENEEAVDDSQLPKDRFSAERLKGVDSTLKIQPAELGDSAVYLCASSKRQGAAGANVLTFGAGSRLTVL.